This T cell receptor (beta chain) was sequenced for a study of vaccination and CD4 T cells after COVID-19. This sample's treatment: approximately 10-day PBMC culture with coronavirus spike peptide pools or control peptides (ViraFEST assay). The Oncomine TCR Beta short-read assay sequenced DNA from cultured CD4+ T cells. TCRdb reprocessed the PCR reads via MiXCR and lists one record per CDR3 protein. The sample records approximately 13,000 distinct CDR3 sequences, 44% being singletons. Germline V CDR1 and CDR2: DFQATT, SNEGSKA (reference sequence). The CDR3 extends over 14 amino acids. Trimming removed 5 bases at V and 3 bases at J, with 16 bases between. Concerning this clonotype: Its specificity is unknown.

The sample taken for sequencing was CD4+ T cells from blood, cultured in vitro. The clonotype comes from a human donor who had recovered from COVID-19. This rearrangement joins TRBV20-1 to TRBJ1-2; D not certain. This CDR3 reads CSAPVGPGHYGYTF. The CDR3 bases are TGCAGTGCTCCTGTTGGGCCCGGGCACTATGGCTACACCTTC.